These 20 T cell receptor beta chains share one sample of origin, sequenced in a study of T cells expressing NK-cell markers (dated by TCRdb to 2020 to 2022). To prepare the library, 5' RACE was applied. TCRdb lists the instrument as Illumina HiSeq 2000. The reads underwent TCRdb reprocessing, giving one record for each CDR3 protein sequence and no DNA. The sample table records 400,000 to 550,000 distinct CDR3 sequences. The ten largest clones add up to 7.3% of the sample. The source material was blood T cells: a sorted CD56 or NKG2C T cell subset, CD4+ or CD8+ T cells, or bulk PBMC T cells (not recorded which). Receptor source: a woman between 18 and 70 years old in good health.

The genes are TRBV12-3 or TRBV12-4 and TRBJ2-4; TCRdb reports TRBD1, a call that lacks DNA to check it against. The CDR3 runs to 13 residues. CDR3 sequence: CASSKSTVNIQYF.

The chain couples TRBV18 to TRBJ1-1; the D call from TCRdb, TRBD1, cannot be confirmed without DNA. The CDR3 length is 15 residues. Germline values: CDR1 KGHSH, CDR2 LQKENI. The CDR3 loop reads CASSDGQGGVTEAFF. Supplemented by reference TRBV18 and TRBJ1-1, the full variable domain reads NAGVMQNPRHLVRRRGQEARLRCSPMKGHSHVYWYRQLPEEGLKFMVYLQKENIIDESGMPKERFSAEFPKEGPSILRIQQVVRGDSAAYFCASSDGQGGVTEAFFGQGTRLTVV.

The chain uses TRBV4-1 and TRBJ2-1. This CDR3 contains 15 residues. Germline values: CDR1 MGHRA, CDR2 YSYEKL. The CDR3 sequence is CATGRSADSYNEQFF.

The genes are TRBV6-1 and TRBJ2-2. The CDR3 extends over 13 amino acids. Germline values: CDR1 MNHNS, CDR2 SASEGT. CDR3 region: CASRVTITGELFF.

The chain carries TRBV5-1 and TRBJ2-1; TCRdb selects TRBD2, and the lack of DNA leaves this call unchecked. The CDR3 runs 20 residues. Per germline, CDR1 SGHRS and CDR2 YFSETQ. The CDR3 reads CASSFYTHRTSGSTNNEQFF.

The rearrangement links TRBV6-1 to TRBJ1-1. This CDR3 comprises 14 residues. Germline V gene lookup returns CDR1 MNHNS and CDR2 SASEGT. The CDR3 loop is CASSETAMNTEAFF.

The rearrangement uses TRBV7-2 and TRBJ1-2; TCRdb outputs TRBD1, but without DNA this stays unchecked. The CDR3 runs to 14 residues. Germline loops: CDR1 SGHTA, CDR2 FQGNSA. The CDR3 region is CASSSGQFNYGYTF.

The chain recombines TRBV28 with TRBJ2-1; the D call of TRBD1 rests on TCRdb alone, since no DNA is present to check it. The CDR3 loop spans 15 amino acids. Germline CDR1 MDHEN, CDR2 SYDVKM. The CDR3 spells CASSLRTGVYNEQFF.

V gene TRBV7-2 combines with J gene TRBJ2-3; the D call from TCRdb, TRBD1, cannot be confirmed without DNA. This CDR3 is built from 16 residues. Germline V gene data show CDR1 as SGHTA and CDR2 as FQGNSA. The CDR3 protein is CASSLVGRGAPDTQYF.

The V and J genes are TRBV6-2 or TRBV6-3 and TRBJ2-5; TCRdb designates TRBD2, a call that cannot be tested without DNA. Germline CDR1 MNHEY, CDR2 SVGEGT. This CDR3 comprises 16 residues. CDR3 region: CASSYPSPRKGETQYF.

The CDR3 region is CASRTGGNTGELFF. This sequence joins TRBV6-1 and TRBJ2-2; TCRdb calls TRBD1, which cannot be checked without DNA. The germline CDR1 and CDR2 sequences are MNHNS and SASEGT. CDR3 length equals 14 residues.

The chain employs TRBV6-2 or TRBV6-3 and TRBJ2-7. Germline CDR1 reads MNHEY; CDR2 reads SVGEGT. This CDR3 spans 14 amino acids. CDR3 amino acids: CASSYNPATYEQYF.

The chain links TRBV7-2 to TRBJ2-3; TCRdb returns TRBD1, unconfirmable since there is no DNA. CDR1 and CDR2 (germline): SGHTA, FQGNSA. The CDR3 has 17 residues. The CDR3 sequence: CASSLRRGQGLYDTQYF.

The chain is built from TRBV12-3 or TRBV12-4 and TRBJ2-1; TCRdb reports TRBD1, a call that lacks DNA to check it against. The CDR3 contains 15 residues. The CDR3 here is CASSLVSGVGSEQFF.

The V gene is TRBV4-2, the J gene TRBJ2-1; TCRdb designates TRBD1, a call that cannot be tested without DNA. The CDR3 extends over 16 amino acids. Germline V gene data show CDR1 as LGHNA and CDR2 as YNFKEQ. CDR3 residues: CASSQAGSGGVNEQFF.

The chain couples TRBV29-1 to TRBJ2-3; TCRdb's D gene call, TRBD2, goes unchecked for lack of DNA. The germline gives CDR1 SQVTM, CDR2 ANQGSEA. The CDR3 runs to 16 residues. The chain's CDR3 is CSVEVVGLGVSDTQYF.

The rearrangement links TRBV19 to TRBJ1-1; the TRBD1 assignment by TCRdb is unverifiable without DNA. This CDR3 has 14 amino acids. Germline lookup yields CDR1 LNHDA and CDR2 SQIVND (reference sequence). The CDR3: CASSTKDRGRRAFF.

The V gene is TRBV5-4, the J gene TRBJ2-3; TCRdb lists TRBD1, though no DNA is available to test this call. This CDR3 comprises 15 residues. CDR1 is SGHNT and CDR2 is YYREEE in the germline V gene (reference sequence). CDR3 region: CASSPRLSEADTQYF.

The chain joins TRBV24-1 to TRBJ2-1; TCRdb picks TRBD2, but there is no DNA to check that call. CDR1 KGHDR and CDR2 SFDVKD come from the germline V gene. This CDR3 is 16 amino acids long. CDR3 protein: CATSDPAPSGTNEQFF.

The chain links TRBV15 to TRBJ2-1; TCRdb's D call of TRBD2 is untestable without DNA. Looked up from germline, CDR1 is LNHNV and CDR2 is YYDKDF (reference sequence). The CDR3 is 16 residues long. This CDR3 reads CATSREITSGHNEQFF.